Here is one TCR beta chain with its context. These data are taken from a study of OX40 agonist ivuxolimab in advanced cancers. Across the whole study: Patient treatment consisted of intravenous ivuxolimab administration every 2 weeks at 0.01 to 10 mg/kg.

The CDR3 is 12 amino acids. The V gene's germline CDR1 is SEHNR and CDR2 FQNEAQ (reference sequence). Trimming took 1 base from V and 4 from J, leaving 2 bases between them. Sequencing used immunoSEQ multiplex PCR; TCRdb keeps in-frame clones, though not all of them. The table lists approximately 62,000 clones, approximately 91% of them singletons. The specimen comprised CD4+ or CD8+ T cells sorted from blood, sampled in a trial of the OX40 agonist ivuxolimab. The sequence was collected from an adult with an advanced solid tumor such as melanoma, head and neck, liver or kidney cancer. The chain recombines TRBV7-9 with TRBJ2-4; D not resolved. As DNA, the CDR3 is TGTGCCAGCAGCTTAGATAAAAACATTCAGTACTTC. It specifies CASSLDKNIQYF.